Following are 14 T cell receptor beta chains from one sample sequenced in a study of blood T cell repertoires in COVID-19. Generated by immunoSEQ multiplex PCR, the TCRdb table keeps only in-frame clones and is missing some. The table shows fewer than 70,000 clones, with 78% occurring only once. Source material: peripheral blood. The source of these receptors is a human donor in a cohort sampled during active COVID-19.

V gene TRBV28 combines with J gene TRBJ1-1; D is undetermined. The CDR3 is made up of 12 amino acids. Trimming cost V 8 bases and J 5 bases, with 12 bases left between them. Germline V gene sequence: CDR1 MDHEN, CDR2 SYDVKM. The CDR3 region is CASDTGGTEAFF. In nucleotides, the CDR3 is TGTGCCAGCGACACGGGAGGTACTGAAGCTTTCTTT.

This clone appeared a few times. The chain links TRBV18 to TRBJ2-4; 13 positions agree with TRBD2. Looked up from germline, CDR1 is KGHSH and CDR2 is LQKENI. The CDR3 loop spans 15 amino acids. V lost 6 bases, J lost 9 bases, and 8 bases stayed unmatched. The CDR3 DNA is TGTGCCAGCTCCCGGACTAGCGGGGGAGGGAGCATTCAGTACTTC. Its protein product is CASSRTSGGGSIQYF.

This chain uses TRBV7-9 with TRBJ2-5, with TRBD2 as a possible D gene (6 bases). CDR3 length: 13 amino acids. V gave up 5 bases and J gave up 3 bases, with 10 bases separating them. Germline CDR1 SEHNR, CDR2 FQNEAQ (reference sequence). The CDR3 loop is CASSDGTEETQYF. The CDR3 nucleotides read TGTGCCAGCAGCGACGGGACTGAAGAGACCCAGTACTTC. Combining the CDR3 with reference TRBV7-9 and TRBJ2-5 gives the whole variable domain DTGVSQNPRHKITKRGQNVTFRCDPISEHNRLYWYRQTLGQGPEFLTYFQNEAQLEKSRLLSDRFSAERPKGSFSTLEIQRTEQGDSAMYLCASSDGTEETQYFGPGTRLLVL.

The DNA of the CDR3 is TGTGCCAGCAGCCAAGTAGCCGGACAGAAGCACTATGGCTACACCTTC. It encodes CASSQVAGQKHYGYTF. The chain employs TRBV3-1 (or the pseudogene TRBV3-2) and TRBJ1-2; TRBD1 is a possible D gene (6 bases). The germline V and J ends were trimmed by 1 base and 3 bases, with 15 bases remaining between them. Germline assignment: CDR1 LGHDT and CDR2 YNNKEL (reference sequence). This CDR3 has 16 amino acids.

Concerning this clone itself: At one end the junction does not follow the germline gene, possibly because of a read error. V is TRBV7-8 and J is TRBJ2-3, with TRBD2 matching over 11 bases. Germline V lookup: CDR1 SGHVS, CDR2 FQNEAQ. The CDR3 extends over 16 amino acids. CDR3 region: CASRLAGGPRTDTQYF. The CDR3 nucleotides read TGTGCCAGCAGGTTAGCGGGAGGGCCGAGAACAGATACGCAGTATTTT.

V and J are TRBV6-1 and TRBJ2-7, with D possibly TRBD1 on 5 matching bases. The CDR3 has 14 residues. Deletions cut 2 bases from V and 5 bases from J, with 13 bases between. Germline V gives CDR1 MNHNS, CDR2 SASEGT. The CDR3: CASSEIGRVHEQYF. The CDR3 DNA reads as TGTGCCAGCAGTGAAATCGGCAGGGTCCACGAGCAGTACTTC.

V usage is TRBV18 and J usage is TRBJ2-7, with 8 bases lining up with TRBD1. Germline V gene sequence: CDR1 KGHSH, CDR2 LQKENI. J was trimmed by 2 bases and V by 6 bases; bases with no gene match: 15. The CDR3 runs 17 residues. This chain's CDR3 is CASSPGDRTYSTYEQYF. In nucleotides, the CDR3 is TGTGCCAGCTCTCCGGGGGACAGGACCTATTCGACCTACGAGCAGTACTTC.

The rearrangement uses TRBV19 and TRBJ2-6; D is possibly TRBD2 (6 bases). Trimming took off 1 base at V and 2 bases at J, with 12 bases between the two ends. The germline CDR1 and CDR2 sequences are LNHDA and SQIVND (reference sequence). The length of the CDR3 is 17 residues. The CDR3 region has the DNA TGTGCCAGTAGTATAGGAACTAGCAGTACTGGGGCCAACGTCCTGACTTTC. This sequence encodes CASSIGTSSTGANVLTF.

The CDR3: CASTPGGTQETQYF. The CDR3 bases are TGTGCCAGCACCCCGGGCGGGACCCAAGAGACCCAGTACTTC. V gene TRBV7-2 combines with J gene TRBJ2-5; D may be TRBD2 (6 bases). Trimming took off 7 bases at V and 1 base at J, with 13 bases between the two ends. This CDR3 contains 14 residues. Germline V gene lookup returns CDR1 SGHTA and CDR2 FQGNSA.

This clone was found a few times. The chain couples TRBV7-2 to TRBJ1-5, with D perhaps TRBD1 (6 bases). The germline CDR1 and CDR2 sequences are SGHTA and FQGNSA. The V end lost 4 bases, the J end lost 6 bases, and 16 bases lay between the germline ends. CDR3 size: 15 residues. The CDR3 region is CASSSTRGGGQPQHF. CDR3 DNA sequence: TGTGCCAGCAGCTCAACCAGGGGAGGGGGTCAGCCCCAGCATTTT. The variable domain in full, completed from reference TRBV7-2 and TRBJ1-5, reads GAGVSQSPSNKVTEKGKDVELRCDPISGHTALYWYRQSLGQGLEFLIYFQGNSAPDKSGLPSDRFSAERTGGSVSTLTIQRTQQEDSAVYLCASSSTRGGGQPQHFGDGTRLSIL.

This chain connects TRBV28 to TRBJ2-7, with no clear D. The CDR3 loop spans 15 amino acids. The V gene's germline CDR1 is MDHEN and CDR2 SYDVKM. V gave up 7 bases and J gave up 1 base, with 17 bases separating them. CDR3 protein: CASTTLEASSYEQYF. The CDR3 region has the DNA TGTGCCAGCACCACCCTAGAGGCATCGTCCTACGAGCAGTACTTC.

The CDR3 region has the DNA TGTGCCAGCTCACTCGCCGGGACAAACTATGGCTACACCTTC. Amino acid sequence: CASSLAGTNYGYTF. The V call is TRBV18, the J call TRBJ1-2; D perhaps matches TRBD1 (6 bases). CDR1 and CDR2 from the germline V gene are KGHSH and LQKENI. Between the trimmed V and J ends, which lost 4 bases and 2 bases, there was a span of 11 bases. The CDR3 runs 14 residues.

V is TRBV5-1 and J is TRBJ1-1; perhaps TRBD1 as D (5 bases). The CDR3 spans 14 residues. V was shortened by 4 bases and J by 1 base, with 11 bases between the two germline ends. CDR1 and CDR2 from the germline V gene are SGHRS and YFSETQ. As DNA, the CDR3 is TGCGCCAGCAGCCCGGGGGAGGGGAACACTGAAGCTTTCTTT. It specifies CASSPGEGNTEAFF.

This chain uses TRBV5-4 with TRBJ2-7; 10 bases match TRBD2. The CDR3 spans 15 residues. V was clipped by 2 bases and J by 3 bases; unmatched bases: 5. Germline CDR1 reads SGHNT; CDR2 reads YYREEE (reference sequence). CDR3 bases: TGTGCCAGCAGCTTAGGGACTAGCGTAAACTACGAGCAGTACTTC. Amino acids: CASSLGTSVNYEQYF.